This entry is about one TCR beta chain. Its antigen is still unknown. The input lacks base qualities; no much larger clone sits a single base away. The sample originates from a study of cytomegalovirus exposure and HLA in healthy donors (dated by TCRdb to the late 2010s). Turning to the overall study: According to a later analysis, the roughly 130 validation repertoires were produced on the same platform as the 666 repertoires of the first cohort. Besides the first cohort of under 700 subjects, a separate validation cohort made up of 95 to 150 different subjects was used. The study combined high-throughput TCR immunosequencing, statistical association of individual TCRs with disease status, and machine learning to predict cytomegalovirus infection status. The study aimed to test whether signatures of past pathogen exposure could be identified by cataloging public T cell receptors. Broader findings and caveats from the paper: The validation cohort had no HLA typing available for a later analysis, so co-occurrence within that cohort was assessed over all 110 or so repertoires. In a later analysis, TCRs clustered in the first cohort were found to also tend to co-occur in the roughly 120 validation repertoires, with approximately 93% of cluster scores above 0. A few of the identified cytomegalovirus-associated TCR beta chains were confirmed in vitro to be specific for cytomegalovirus antigens. In both the original and validation cohorts, the classifier was reported to diagnose cytomegalovirus status with high specificity and sensitivity. The study gave a list of about 160 TCR beta chains associated with cytomegalovirus. While some public TCRs were present in many individuals, most TCR sequences turned up only very rarely across donors. According to the authors, the approach could potentially be generalized to other disease states and immunological phenotypes.

To prepare the library, the immunoSEQ multiplex PCR assay was applied. In the source study's methods: A statistical classification framework was built for diagnosing cytomegalovirus status from the catalog of TCR beta chain sequences. TCRdb mirrors the immuneACCESS table, restricted to in-frame sequences. Some clones are absent from its copies; in checked studies, under half trace to an unresolved V gene, and the reason for the others is unknown. The D gene and trimming were derived from the DNA, and the V and J assignments and clone size from that table. The sample profile shows over 200,000 clones; roughly 88% of them were found once. Of the sample, 2.9% is held by the ten largest clones. Separate from the approximately 700-subject first cohort, the validation cohort of 95 to 150 subjects was the group to which the donors belonged. Its CDR3 holds 15 amino acids, cysteine through phenylalanine. Only CDR3 DNA remains: 45 bases, in frame from the first base. Based on the germline V gene (reference sequence), the CDR1 and CDR2 sequences are LNHDA and SQIVND. V is pared back by 2 bases and J by 7 bases, with 18 bases lying between the germline termini.

Sequencing was performed on PBMCs. This TCR was recovered from a woman aged 18-29 years in good health and CMV-seronegative. Recombination linked TRBV19 to TRBJ2-7; the best D guess is TRBD2, with 5 bases matching. CDR3 sequence: CASSIWTPYGREQYF. The nucleotides are TGTGCCAGTAGTATATGGACTCCCTATGGGAGAGAGCAGTACTTC.